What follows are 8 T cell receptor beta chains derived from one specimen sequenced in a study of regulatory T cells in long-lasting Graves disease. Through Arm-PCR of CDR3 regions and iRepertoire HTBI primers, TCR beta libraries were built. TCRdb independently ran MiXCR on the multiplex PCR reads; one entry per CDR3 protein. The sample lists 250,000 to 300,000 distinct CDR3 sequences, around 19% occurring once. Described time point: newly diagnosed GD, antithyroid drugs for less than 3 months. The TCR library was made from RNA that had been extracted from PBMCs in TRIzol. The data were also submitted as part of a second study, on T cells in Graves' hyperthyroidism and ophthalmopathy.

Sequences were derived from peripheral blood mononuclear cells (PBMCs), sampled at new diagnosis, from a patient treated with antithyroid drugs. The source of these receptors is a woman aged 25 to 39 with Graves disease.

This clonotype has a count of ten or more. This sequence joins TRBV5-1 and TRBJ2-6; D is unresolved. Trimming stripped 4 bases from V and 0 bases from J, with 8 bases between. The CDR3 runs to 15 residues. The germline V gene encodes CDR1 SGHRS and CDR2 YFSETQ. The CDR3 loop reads CASSLKPSGANVLTF. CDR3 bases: TGCGCCAGCAGCCTAAAACCCTCTGGGGCCAACGTCCTGACTTTC.

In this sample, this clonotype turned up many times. The CDR3 region has the DNA TGCAGCGTTCGACGGGAGACCCAGTACTTC. Its protein product is CSVRRETQYF. The V gene is TRBV29-1, the J gene TRBJ2-5; D ambiguous. Germline V gene data show CDR1 as SQVTM and CDR2 as ANQGSEA. V lost 5 bases, J lost 5 bases, and 6 bases lay in between. The length of the CDR3 is 10 residues.

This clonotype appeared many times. CDR3 in amino acids: CAISESTDYGYTF. The CDR3 DNA reads as TGTGCCATCAGTGAGTCGACGGACTATGGCTACACCTTC. The chain joins TRBV10-3 to TRBJ1-2; D unclear. CDR1 and CDR2 from the germline V gene are ENHRY and SYGVKD. Trimming left V 0 bases short and J 3 bases short, with 5 bases between. There are 13 residues in the CDR3.

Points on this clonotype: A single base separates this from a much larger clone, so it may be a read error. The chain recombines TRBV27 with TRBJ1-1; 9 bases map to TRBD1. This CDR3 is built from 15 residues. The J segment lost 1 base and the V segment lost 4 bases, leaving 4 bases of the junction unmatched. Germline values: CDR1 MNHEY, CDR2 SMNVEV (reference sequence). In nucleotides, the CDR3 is TGTGCCAGCAGTTCATGGGGACAGGGGAACACTGAAGCTTTCTTT. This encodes CASSSWGQGNTEAFF.

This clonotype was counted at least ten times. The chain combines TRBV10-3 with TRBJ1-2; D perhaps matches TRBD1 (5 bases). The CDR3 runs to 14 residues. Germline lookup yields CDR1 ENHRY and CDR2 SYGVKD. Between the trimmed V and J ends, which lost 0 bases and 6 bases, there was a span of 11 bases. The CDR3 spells CAISESTAGHGYTF. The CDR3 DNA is TGTGCCATCAGTGAGTCGACCGCAGGGCATGGCTACACCTTC.

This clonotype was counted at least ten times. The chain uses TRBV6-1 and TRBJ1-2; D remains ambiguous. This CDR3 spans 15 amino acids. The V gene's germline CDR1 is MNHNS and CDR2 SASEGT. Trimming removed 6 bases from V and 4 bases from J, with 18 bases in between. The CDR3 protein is CASRGHPGRGYGYTF. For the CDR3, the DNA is TGTGCCAGCAGAGGTCACCCGGGCCGGGGCTATGGCTACACCTTC.

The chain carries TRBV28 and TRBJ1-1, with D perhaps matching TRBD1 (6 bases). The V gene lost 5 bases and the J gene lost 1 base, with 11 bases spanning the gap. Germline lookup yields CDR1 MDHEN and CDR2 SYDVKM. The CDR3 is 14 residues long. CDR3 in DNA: TGTGCCAGCAGTAACAGGGTAGGGAACACTGAAGCTTTCTTT. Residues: CASSNRVGNTEAFF.

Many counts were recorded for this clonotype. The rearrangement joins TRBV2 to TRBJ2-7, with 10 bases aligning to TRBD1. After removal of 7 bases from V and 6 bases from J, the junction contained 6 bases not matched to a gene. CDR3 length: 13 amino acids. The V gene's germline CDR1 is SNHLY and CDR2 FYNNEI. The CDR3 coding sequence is TGTGCCAGCATGAGACAGGGGGCTGTCGAGCAGTACTTC. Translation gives CASMRQGAVEQYF.